The T cell receptor (beta chain) described here comes from a study of T cells in women clearing cervical HPV infection. The study's findings and limits: Timing of associations relative to infection is unclear; T-cell subsets were not isolated.

As regards this clone: Antigen unknown.

Profiling relied on immunoSEQ multiplex PCR, and the TCRdb table lists in-frame clones only, not all of them. The sample has tens of thousands of clones. What was sequenced was blood buffy coat. The TCR sequence derives from a woman between 18 and 70 years old with a cervical HPV16 infection that either progressed to CIN3+ or cleared (not recorded which).

CDR3: CSARDSQAGAYEQYF. CDR3 DNA, as far as it was read: TGCAGTGCTAGAGATTCACAAGCGGGAGCCTACGAG. This sequence joins TRBV20-1 and TRBJ2-7; 8 positions agree with TRBD2. The sequenced fragment ends 3 residues before the CDR3 boundary, so the rest is inferred from the germline J gene. Germline loops: CDR1 DFQATT, CDR2 SNEGSKA (reference sequence). J lost 2 bases, V lost 0 bases, and 6 bases had no gene match. The CDR3 runs to 15 residues.